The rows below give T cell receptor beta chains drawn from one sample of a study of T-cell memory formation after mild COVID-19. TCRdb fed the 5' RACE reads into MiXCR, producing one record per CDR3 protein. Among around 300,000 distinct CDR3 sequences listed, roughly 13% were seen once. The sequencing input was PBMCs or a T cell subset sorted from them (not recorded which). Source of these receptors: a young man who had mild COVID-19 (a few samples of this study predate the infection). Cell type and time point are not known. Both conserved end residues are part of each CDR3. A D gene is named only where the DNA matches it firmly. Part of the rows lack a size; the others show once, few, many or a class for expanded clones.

CDR3aa: CASSIRSELEAFF
CDR3nt: TGTGCCAGTAGTATACGTTCGGAGCTTGAAGCTTTCTTT
abundance: .
j_gene: TRBJ1-1
v_gene: TRBV19
d_gene: .

CDR3aa: CASSEGAGGPLYTQYF
CDR3nt: TGTGCCAGCAGTGAGGGGGCGGGGGGGCCTTTGTATACGCAGTATTTT
abundance: few
j_gene: TRBJ2-3
v_gene: TRBV6-1
d_gene: TRBD2

CDR3aa: CASRLQGRDTEAFF
CDR3nt: TGTGCCAGCAGACTACAGGGGAGGGACACTGAAGCTTTCTTT
abundance: few
j_gene: TRBJ1-1
v_gene: TRBV7-2
d_gene: TRBD1

CDR3aa: CASTTGYYNSPLHF
CDR3nt: TGTGCCAGCACCACAGGGTACTATAATTCACCCCTCCACTTT
abundance: few
j_gene: TRBJ1-6
v_gene: TRBV27
d_gene: .

CDR3aa: CASSYRTEKRTQYF
CDR3nt: TGTGCCAGCAGCTACCGGACGGAGAAAAGGACCCAGTACTTC
abundance: .
j_gene: TRBJ2-5
v_gene: TRBV13
d_gene: .

CDR3aa: CACPIAGGSTDTQYF
CDR3nt: TGTGCCTGCCCCATAGCGGGGGGGAGCACAGATACGCAGTATTTT
abundance: few
j_gene: TRBJ2-3
v_gene: TRBV30
d_gene: TRBD2

CDR3aa: CASSWGAGDTQYF
CDR3nt: TGTGCCAGCAGCTGGGGGGCAGGAGATACGCAGTATTTT
abundance: .
j_gene: TRBJ2-3
v_gene: TRBV7-9
d_gene: .

CDR3aa: CASSRYRRVEKLFF
CDR3nt: TGTGCCAGCAGCCGATACCGCAGGGTTGAAAAACTGTTTTTT
abundance: .
j_gene: TRBJ1-4
v_gene: TRBV11-2
d_gene: .

CDR3aa: CASSLVRGGQETQYF
CDR3nt: TGTGCCAGCAGCTTAGTCCGGGGGGGACAAGAGACCCAGTACTTC
abundance: few
j_gene: TRBJ2-5
v_gene: TRBV7-2
d_gene: TRBD2

CDR3aa: CASSSEVGVNYGYTF
CDR3nt: TGTGCCAGCAGCTCTGAGGTGGGCGTTAACTATGGCTACACCTTC
abundance: few
j_gene: TRBJ1-2
v_gene: TRBV7-6
d_gene: .

CDR3aa: CASSLYQVWQVFQPQHF
CDR3nt: TGTGCCAGCAGTTTATACCAGGTGTGGCAGGTCTTTCAGCCCCAGCATTTT
abundance: .
j_gene: TRBJ1-5
v_gene: TRBV28
d_gene: .

CDR3aa: CASSVAVFGAYNEQFF
CDR3nt: TGTGCCAGCAGTGTCGCGGTCTTTGGGGCTTACAATGAGCAGTTCTTC
abundance: .
j_gene: TRBJ2-1
v_gene: TRBV6-1
d_gene: .

CDR3aa: CASSSQGGTDTQYF
CDR3nt: TGCGCCAGCAGCTCTCAGGGTGGCACAGATACGCAGTATTTT
abundance: many
j_gene: TRBJ2-3
v_gene: TRBV5-1
d_gene: .

CDR3aa: CSVGGGTGVPYEQYF
CDR3nt: TGCAGCGTTGGTGGCGGGACAGGGGTCCCCTACGAGCAGTACTTC
abundance: .
j_gene: TRBJ2-7
v_gene: TRBV29-1
d_gene: TRBD1

CDR3aa: CASTLVGRGETQYF
CDR3nt: TGTGCCAGCACCTTGGTAGGGCGGGGAGAGACCCAGTACTTC
abundance: few
j_gene: TRBJ2-5
v_gene: TRBV28
d_gene: .

CDR3aa: CASSLGGLTGEAFF
CDR3nt: TGTGCCAGCAGCCTAGGGGGGCTGACAGGCGAAGCTTTCTTT
abundance: few
j_gene: TRBJ1-1
v_gene: TRBV7-3
d_gene: .

CDR3aa: CASSEAGTGELFF
CDR3nt: TGTGCCAGCAGTGAGGCGGGGACCGGGGAGCTGTTTTTT
abundance: .
j_gene: TRBJ2-2
v_gene: TRBV25-1
d_gene: .

CDR3aa: CASSYSETPIPNTEAFF
CDR3nt: TGTGCCAGCAGTTACTCCGAAACTCCCATCCCCAACACTGAAGCTTTCTTT
abundance: few
j_gene: TRBJ1-1
v_gene: TRBV6-5
d_gene: .

CDR3aa: CASTTSEGGTEAFF
CDR3nt: TGTGCCAGCACCACCTCTGAGGGGGGCACTGAAGCTTTCTTT
abundance: few
j_gene: TRBJ1-1
v_gene: TRBV9
d_gene: .

CDR3aa: CASSSQPISYNEQFF
CDR3nt: TGTGCCAGCTCAAGTCAGCCTATCTCCTACAATGAGCAGTTCTTC
abundance: few
j_gene: TRBJ2-1
v_gene: TRBV18
d_gene: .

CDR3aa: CSALAHTGELFF
CDR3nt: TGCAGCGCTCTCGCCCACACCGGGGAGCTGTTTTTT
abundance: few
j_gene: TRBJ2-2
v_gene: TRBV29-1
d_gene: .

CDR3aa: CASTQSDLGTEAFF
CDR3nt: TGTGCCAGCACCCAATCCGACTTGGGGACTGAAGCTTTCTTT
abundance: .
j_gene: TRBJ1-1
v_gene: TRBV6-6
d_gene: .

CDR3aa: CASTLRADDGYTF
CDR3nt: TGTGCCAGCACCCTAAGGGCAGACGATGGCTACACCTTC
abundance: .
j_gene: TRBJ1-2
v_gene: TRBV7-9
d_gene: .

CDR3aa: CASSYPQGGRNEQFF
CDR3nt: TGTGCCAGCAGTTACCCCCAAGGGGGTCGGAATGAGCAGTTCTTC
abundance: .
j_gene: TRBJ2-1
v_gene: TRBV6-2/TRBV6-3
d_gene: .

CDR3aa: CASQRDLNQPQHF
CDR3nt: TGTGCCAGCCAGCGGGACCTCAATCAGCCCCAGCATTTT
abundance: few
j_gene: TRBJ1-5
v_gene: TRBV6-2/TRBV6-3
d_gene: .

CDR3aa: CASSRTVGNTEAFF
CDR3nt: TGCGCCAGCAGCCGGACCGTTGGGAACACTGAAGCTTTCTTT
abundance: few
j_gene: TRBJ1-1
v_gene: TRBV5-1
d_gene: .

CDR3aa: CASSLDPGREYF
CDR3nt: TGTGCCAGCAGCTTAGACCCTGGGAGGGAGTACTTC
abundance: .
j_gene: TRBJ2-4
v_gene: TRBV11-2
d_gene: TRBD2

CDR3aa: CASTTQHNNYGYTF
CDR3nt: TGTGCCAGCACCACCCAACATAATAACTATGGCTACACCTTC
abundance: .
j_gene: TRBJ1-2
v_gene: TRBV7-2
d_gene: .

CDR3aa: CASSQGHSNRGNEQFF
CDR3nt: TGCGCCAGCAGCCAAGGGCACAGCAATCGCGGGAATGAGCAGTTCTTC
abundance: .
j_gene: TRBJ2-1
v_gene: TRBV4-1
d_gene: .

CDR3aa: CASSGRLYNEQFF
CDR3nt: TGTGCCAGCAGTGGAAGACTATACAATGAGCAGTTCTTC
abundance: .
j_gene: TRBJ2-1
v_gene: TRBV6-5
d_gene: .

CDR3aa: CASSFRGARNTEAFF
CDR3nt: TGTGCCAGCAGCTTCCGGGGGGCCAGAAACACTGAAGCTTTCTTT
abundance: .
j_gene: TRBJ1-1
v_gene: TRBV5-6
d_gene: .

CDR3aa: CASSTTAGEETQYF
CDR3nt: TGCGCCAGCAGCACCACAGCGGGGGAAGAGACCCAGTACTTC
abundance: few
j_gene: TRBJ2-5
v_gene: TRBV5-1
d_gene: TRBD2

CDR3aa: CASSLMWALNEQFF
CDR3nt: TGTGCCAGCAGCTTAATGTGGGCCCTCAATGAGCAGTTCTTC
abundance: .
j_gene: TRBJ2-1
v_gene: TRBV7-8
d_gene: .

CDR3aa: CASSLGTANTQYF
CDR3nt: TGTGCCAGCAGCTTAGGGACGGCCAATACGCAGTATTTT
abundance: .
j_gene: TRBJ2-3
v_gene: TRBV13
d_gene: .

CDR3aa: CASSGTGEDIQYF
CDR3nt: TGTGCCAGCAGCGGGACAGGGGAGGACATTCAGTACTTC
abundance: .
j_gene: TRBJ2-4
v_gene: TRBV6-6
d_gene: TRBD1

CDR3aa: CATRADTDTQYF
CDR3nt: TGTGCCACCAGGGCAGACACAGATACGCAGTATTTT
abundance: .
j_gene: TRBJ2-3
v_gene: TRBV24-1
d_gene: .

CDR3aa: CASSFAGPNSNQPQHF
CDR3nt: TGCGCCAGCAGCTTTGCGGGACCAAATAGCAATCAGCCCCAGCATTTT
abundance: .
j_gene: TRBJ1-5
v_gene: TRBV5-1
d_gene: .

CDR3aa: CASSAPRPDTQYF
CDR3nt: TGTGCCAGCAGTGCCCCCCGGCCAGATACGCAGTATTTT
abundance: .
j_gene: TRBJ2-3
v_gene: TRBV27
d_gene: .

CDR3aa: CASSQNPESSYNEQFF
CDR3nt: TGCGCCAGCAGCCAGAACCCCGAGAGCTCCTACAATGAGCAGTTCTTC
abundance: .
j_gene: TRBJ2-1
v_gene: TRBV4-3
d_gene: .

CDR3aa: CAISESGQRNQPQHF
CDR3nt: TGTGCCATCAGTGAGTCCGGACAGCGAAATCAGCCCCAGCATTTT
abundance: .
j_gene: TRBJ1-5
v_gene: TRBV10-3
d_gene: .

CDR3aa: CASSFEIGQGGRNTEAFF
CDR3nt: TGTGCCAGCAGTTTCGAAATCGGACAGGGAGGAAGGAACACTGAAGCTTTCTTT
abundance: few
j_gene: TRBJ1-1
v_gene: TRBV6-5
d_gene: TRBD1

CDR3aa: CASSVSKDTQYF
CDR3nt: TGTGCCAGCAGCGTATCCAAAGATACGCAGTATTTT
abundance: .
j_gene: TRBJ2-3
v_gene: TRBV9
d_gene: .

CDR3aa: CATSRDWSTSTDTQYF
CDR3nt: TGTGCCACCAGCAGAGATTGGTCGACTAGCACAGATACGCAGTATTTT
abundance: many
j_gene: TRBJ2-3
v_gene: TRBV15
d_gene: .

CDR3aa: CASSVAYAGGYTF
CDR3nt: TGTGCCAGCAGCGTAGCTTATGCAGGTGGCTACACCTTC
abundance: .
j_gene: TRBJ1-2
v_gene: TRBV9
d_gene: .

CDR3aa: CASSDTGGYEQYF
CDR3nt: TGTGCCAGCAGCGACACTGGGGGGTACGAGCAGTACTTC
abundance: few
j_gene: TRBJ2-7
v_gene: TRBV27
d_gene: .

CDR3aa: CASSYSGRGHESYEQYF
CDR3nt: TGTGCCAGCAGTTACTCGGGCAGGGGGCATGAATCCTACGAGCAGTACTTC
abundance: .
j_gene: TRBJ2-7
v_gene: TRBV6-5
d_gene: TRBD1

CDR3aa: CASSLRETGLETQYF
CDR3nt: TGTGCCAGCAGCTTAAGGGAGACAGGATTGGAGACCCAGTACTTC
abundance: .
j_gene: TRBJ2-5
v_gene: TRBV7-9
d_gene: .

CDR3aa: CASSQDGQGNQPQHF
CDR3nt: TGCGCCAGCAGCCAAGATGGGCAGGGGAATCAGCCCCAGCATTTT
abundance: .
j_gene: TRBJ1-5
v_gene: TRBV4-1
d_gene: .

CDR3aa: CATSDLTGTGANEQFF
CDR3nt: TGTGCCACCAGTGATTTGACCGGGACAGGGGCCAATGAGCAGTTCTTC
abundance: many
j_gene: TRBJ2-1
v_gene: TRBV24-1
d_gene: TRBD1

CDR3aa: CASSMSRVNTEAFF
CDR3nt: TGTGCCAGCAGTATGTCCCGCGTGAACACTGAAGCTTTCTTT
abundance: .
j_gene: TRBJ1-1
v_gene: TRBV28
d_gene: .

CDR3aa: CASSPLGYENTEAFF
CDR3nt: TGTGCCAGTAGTCCTTTGGGATATGAGAACACTGAAGCTTTCTTT
abundance: few
j_gene: TRBJ1-1
v_gene: TRBV19
d_gene: .